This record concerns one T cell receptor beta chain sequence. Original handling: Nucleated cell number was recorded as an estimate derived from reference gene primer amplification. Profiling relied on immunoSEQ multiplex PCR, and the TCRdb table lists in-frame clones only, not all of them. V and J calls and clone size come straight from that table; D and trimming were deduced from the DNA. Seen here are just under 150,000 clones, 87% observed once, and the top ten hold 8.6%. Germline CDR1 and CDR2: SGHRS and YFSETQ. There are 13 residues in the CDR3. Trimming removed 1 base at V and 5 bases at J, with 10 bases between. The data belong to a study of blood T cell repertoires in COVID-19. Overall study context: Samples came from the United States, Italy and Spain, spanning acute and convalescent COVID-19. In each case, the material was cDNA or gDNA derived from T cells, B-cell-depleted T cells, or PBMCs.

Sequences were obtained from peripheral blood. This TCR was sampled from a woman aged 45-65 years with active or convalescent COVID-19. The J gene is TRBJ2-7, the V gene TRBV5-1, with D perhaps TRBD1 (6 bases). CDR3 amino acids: CASSLTGSHEQYF. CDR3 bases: TGCGCCAGCAGCTTGACAGGGTCCCACGAGCAGTACTTC.